A selection of T cell receptor beta chains follows, all from one sample in a study of CD8 T cells in ankylosing spondylitis. Via MiXCR, TCRdb re-called the 5' RACE reads, giving one row per CDR3 protein. Altogether 250,000 or so distinct CDR3 sequences are present, around 11% being singletons, with the ten largest covering 6% to 7.5%. Material for sequencing was blood, either unsorted or a sorted T cell fraction (not recorded which). The origin of the receptors is a male donor with ankylosing spondylitis or in good health (not recorded which). Each CDR3 is given with its conserved first and last residue. The D gene is left open where the match is weak. Where a row states a size, it is once, few, many or the class of an expanded clone; other rows omit it.

V	J	size	length	D	DNA	CDR3
TRBV3-1	TRBJ2-1	.	14	TRBD1	TGTACCAGCAGCCTAGCAGGGGGCTCGGGCGAGCAGTTCTTC	CTSSLAGGSGEQFF
TRBV10-3	TRBJ2-2	many	11	.	TGTGCCATCAGTGAAACCGGGGAGCTGTTTTTT	CAISETGELFF
TRBV7-2	TRBJ2-3	.	15	TRBD2	TGTGCCAGCAGCTTGGCTAGCGGGAACACAGATACGCAGTATTTT	CASSLASGNTDTQYF
TRBV5-1	TRBJ1-1	many	15	.	TGCGCCAGCAGCTTGGCCGGGTTCTGGGGTACTGAAGCTTTCTTT	CASSLAGFWGTEAFF
TRBV3-1	TRBJ2-1	.	15	.	TGTGCCAGCAGCCCCCGGACAGTAGCCTACAATGAGCAGTTCTTC	CASSPRTVAYNEQFF
TRBV12-3/TRBV12-4	TRBJ2-2	.	18	TRBD2	TGTGCCAGCAGGCGCCAACGACTAGCGGGAGTCGGCACCGGGGAGCTGTTTTTT	CASRRQRLAGVGTGELFF
TRBV9	TRBJ1-2	many	13	TRBD1	TGTGCCAGCAGCGTATCGACAGGGCATGGCTACACCTTC	CASSVSTGHGYTF
TRBV5-1	TRBJ2-7	many	14	.	TGCGCCAGCAGCTCCCGGGACTTCCTCTACGAGCAGTACTTC	CASSSRDFLYEQYF
TRBV12-3/TRBV12-4	TRBJ1-1	.	14	.	TGTGCCAGCAGACCCGGGGGACTCTTCACCGAAGCTTTCTTT	CASRPGGLFTEAFF
TRBV12-3/TRBV12-4	TRBJ1-2	few	13	.	TGTGCCAGCAGTTTAGACTTCGGTGATGGCTACACCTTC	CASSLDFGDGYTF
TRBV20-1	TRBJ2-7	many	14	.	TGCAGTGCTAGAAGGGCGGAGCGATCCTACGAGCAGTACTTC	CSARRAERSYEQYF
TRBV15	TRBJ2-1	many	16	TRBD2	TGTGCCACCAGCAGAGAGGGTAGCGGGGCCTACAATGAGCAGTTCTTC	CATSREGSGAYNEQFF
TRBV5-1	TRBJ2-7	many	11	.	TGCGCCAGCAGCTGGCAGGGGGAGCAGTACTTC	CASSWQGEQYF
TRBV11-2	TRBJ2-1	few	14	.	TGTGCCAGCAGCTTAGGGTACAGCGACAATGAGCAGTTCTTC	CASSLGYSDNEQFF
TRBV5-6	TRBJ1-5	.	15	TRBD1	TGTGCCAGCAGCTCGGGTTTGGGACAGGGACAGCCCCAGCATTTT	CASSSGLGQGQPQHF
TRBV12-3/TRBV12-4	TRBJ2-3	many	12	.	TGTGCCACCGCAGAGTTGGGGGATACGCAGTATTTT	CATAELGDTQYF
TRBV25-1	TRBJ1-1	many	13	.	TGTGCCAGCCAAATCGGAGGGGCAGGTGAAGCTTTCTTT	CASQIGGAGEAFF
TRBV12-3/TRBV12-4	TRBJ1-2	.	15	TRBD1	TGTGCCAGCAGTCCACACAGGGGGATTAACTATGGCTACACCTTC	CASSPHRGINYGYTF
TRBV6-5	TRBJ1-3	many	15	.	TGTGCCAGCAGTTTGGGGCAGGGCTCTGGAAACACCATATATTTT	CASSLGQGSGNTIYF
TRBV27	TRBJ2-2	many	14	.	TGTGCCAGCAGGGACGGGTGGGCAGGCGGGGAGCTGTTTTTT	CASRDGWAGGELFF
TRBV7-9	TRBJ2-1	few	16	TRBD2	TGTGCCAGCATCCCCACCCGGGGGGTCCCTCTTAATGAGCAGTTCTTC	CASIPTRGVPLNEQFF
TRBV20-1	TRBJ1-1	many	15	.	TGCAGTGCTGCCCCAGCAATTTCGCGGAACACTGAAGCTTTCTTT	CSAAPAISRNTEAFF
TRBV20-1	TRBJ2-3	many	13	.	TGCAGTGTCTCAGAGGCGGCGCGGCTGGCGCAGTATTTT	CSVSEAARLAQYF
TRBV7-2	TRBJ2-7	many	14	.	TGTGCCAGCAGCCCCCCTGGGGGGACCTACGAGCAGTACTTC	CASSPPGGTYEQYF
TRBV12-3/TRBV12-4	TRBJ2-3	.	15	.	TGTGCCAGCAGTTTCGGTTTTACAGGGCCAGATACGCAGTATTTT	CASSFGFTGPDTQYF
TRBV7-9	TRBJ2-1	.	15	.	TGTGCCAGCAGCGCCCAAGAATCGGGGTACAATGAGCAGTTCTTC	CASSAQESGYNEQFF
TRBV7-8	TRBJ2-3	.	15	.	TGTGCCAGCAGCTTAGCAGGCCGCCGTTCAGATACGCAGTATTTT	CASSLAGRRSDTQYF
TRBV29-1	TRBJ1-2	many	11	TRBD1	TGCAGTGCAACAGGGGGCTTTGGCTACACCTTC	CSATGGFGYTF
TRBV18	TRBJ2-2	few	13	.	TGTGCCAGCTCACCGGACCTGGACGGGGAGCTGTTTTTT	CASSPDLDGELFF
TRBV5-1	TRBJ1-2	many	14	.	TGCGCCAGCAGCTTGGCCGTAGGAGACTATGGCTACACCTTC	CASSLAVGDYGYTF
TRBV3-1	TRBJ2-1	.	18	.	TGTGCCAGCAGCCGAAGAGGTTTTAGCCCTAGCTCCTACAATGAGCAGTTCTTC	CASSRRGFSPSSYNEQFF
TRBV29-1	TRBJ2-3	many	15	.	TGCAGCGTTGAGGGACGGGACACCTTCACAGATACGCAGTATTTT	CSVEGRDTFTDTQYF
TRBV7-8	TRBJ2-7	many	13	.	TGTGCCAGCAGCATCGACGGAGCCTACGAGCAGTACTTC	CASSIDGAYEQYF
TRBV3-1	TRBJ2-3	many	14	.	TGTGCCAGCAGAGGACGGGACCTCACAGATACGCAGTATTTT	CASRGRDLTDTQYF
TRBV29-1	TRBJ1-6	few	12	.	TGCAGCAGATCTAAAGGGCATTCACCCCTCCACTTT	CSRSKGHSPLHF
TRBV24-1	TRBJ2-1	many	13	.	TGTGCCACCAGTGATTTGTTGGAGGAGGAGCAGTTCTTC	CATSDLLEEEQFF
TRBV20-1	TRBJ2-6	many	15	.	TGCAGTGCCCACACTACACACTCTGGGGCCAACGTCCTGACTTTC	CSAHTTHSGANVLTF